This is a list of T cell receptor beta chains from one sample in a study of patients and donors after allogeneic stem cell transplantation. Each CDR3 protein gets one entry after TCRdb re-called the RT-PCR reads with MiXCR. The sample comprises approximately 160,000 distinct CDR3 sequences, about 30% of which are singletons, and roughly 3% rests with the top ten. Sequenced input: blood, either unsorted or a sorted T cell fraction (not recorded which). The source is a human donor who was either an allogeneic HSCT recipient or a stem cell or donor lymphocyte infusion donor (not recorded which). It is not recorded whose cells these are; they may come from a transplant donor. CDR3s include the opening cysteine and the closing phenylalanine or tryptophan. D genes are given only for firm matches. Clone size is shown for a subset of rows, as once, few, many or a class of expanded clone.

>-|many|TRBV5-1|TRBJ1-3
TGCGCCAGCAGCTTGGACGTCGGCTCTGGAAACACCATATATTTT
CASSLDVGSGNTIYF
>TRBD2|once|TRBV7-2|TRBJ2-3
TGTGCCAGCAGCTTTCGGACTAGCGGGAGGGCCGAAGGAGATACGCAGTATTTT
CASSFRTSGRAEGDTQYF
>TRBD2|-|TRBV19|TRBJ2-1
TGTGCCAGTAAAGGACTAGCGGCCTACAATGAGCAGTTCTTC
CASKGLAAYNEQFF
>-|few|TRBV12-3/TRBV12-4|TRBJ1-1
TGTGCCAGCAGTATATTCCCAAGGGCTTTCTTT
CASSIFPRAFF
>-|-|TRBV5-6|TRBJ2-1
TGTGCCAGCAGCTTGTTAGGCCCCCAGTTCTTC
CASSLLGPQFF
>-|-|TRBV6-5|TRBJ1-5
TGTGCCAGCAGTTACTCGAGAGGGCCGAATCAGCCCCAGCATTTT
CASSYSRGPNQPQHF
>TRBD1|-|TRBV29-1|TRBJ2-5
TGCAGCGTTGAGGGACCCGGGACAGGGCGAGAGACCCAGTACTTC
CSVEGPGTGRETQYF
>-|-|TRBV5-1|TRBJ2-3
TGCGCCAGCAGCATCAGGGGAACTAGCACAGATACGCAGTATTTT
CASSIRGTSTDTQYF
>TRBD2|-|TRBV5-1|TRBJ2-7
TGCGCCAGCAGCTTGTGGCTAGCGGGAGGAGGGGAGCAGTACTTC
CASSLWLAGGGEQYF
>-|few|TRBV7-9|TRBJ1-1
TGTGCCAGTATAAGGATGTCGAACACTGAAGCTTTCTTT
CASIRMSNTEAFF
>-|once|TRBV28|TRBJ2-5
TGTGCCAGCAGTTTAGGGCCGTCTATGGAGACCCAGTACTTC
CASSLGPSMETQYF
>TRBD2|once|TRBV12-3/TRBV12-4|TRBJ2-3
TGTGCCAGCAGTACTAGCGCAGATACGCAGTATTTT
CASSTSADTQYF
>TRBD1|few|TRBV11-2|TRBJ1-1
TGTGCCAGCAGCCAGGGGGCTAGGACCGCTGAAGCTTTCTTT
CASSQGARTAEAFF
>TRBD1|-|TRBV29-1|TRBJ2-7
TGCAGCGTAGAGACAGGGGTGGCCTACGAGCAGTACTTC
CSVETGVAYEQYF
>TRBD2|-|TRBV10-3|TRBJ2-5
TGTGCCATCAGTGAGTTACTAGCGGGGGTTCAAGAGACCCAGTACTTC
CAISELLAGVQETQYF
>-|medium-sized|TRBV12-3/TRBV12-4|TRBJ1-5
TGTGCCAGCAGTTTAGTCCGTCAGCCCCAGCATTTT
CASSLVRQPQHF
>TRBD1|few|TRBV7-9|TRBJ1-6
TGTGCCAGCAGCTTAGCACAGGGGGCCAACCCTGCCTATAATTCACCCCTCCACTTT
CASSLAQGANPAYNSPLHF